This T cell receptor beta chain was captured in a study of response to subunit inactivated influenza vaccine. Findings and caveats of the study: Each seasonal flu vaccination may recruit only limited new T cells, authors suggested.

MiXCR was run by TCRdb on the RT-PCR reads, yielding one entry per CDR3 protein. This sample has roughly 630,000 distinct CDR3 sequences, with 14% found just once. Concerning this clonotype itself: Its specificity is not known.

This receptor was identified in a man aged 50 to 59 who received an inactivated influenza vaccine. Sequences were derived from PBMCs from blood, sampled about 14 days before vaccination.

The CDR3 loop reads CASSLSRDASTDTQYF. The CDR3 bases are TGTGCCAGCAGCTTATCCCGGGACGCAAGCACAGATACGCAGTATTTT. This chain joins TRBV7-3 and TRBJ2-3; either TRBD1 or TRBD2 may fit D (5 bases each). The CDR3 contains 16 residues. CDR1 is SGHTA and CDR2 is FQGTGA in the germline V gene. V was pared by 2 bases and J by 0 bases, with 12 bases between.